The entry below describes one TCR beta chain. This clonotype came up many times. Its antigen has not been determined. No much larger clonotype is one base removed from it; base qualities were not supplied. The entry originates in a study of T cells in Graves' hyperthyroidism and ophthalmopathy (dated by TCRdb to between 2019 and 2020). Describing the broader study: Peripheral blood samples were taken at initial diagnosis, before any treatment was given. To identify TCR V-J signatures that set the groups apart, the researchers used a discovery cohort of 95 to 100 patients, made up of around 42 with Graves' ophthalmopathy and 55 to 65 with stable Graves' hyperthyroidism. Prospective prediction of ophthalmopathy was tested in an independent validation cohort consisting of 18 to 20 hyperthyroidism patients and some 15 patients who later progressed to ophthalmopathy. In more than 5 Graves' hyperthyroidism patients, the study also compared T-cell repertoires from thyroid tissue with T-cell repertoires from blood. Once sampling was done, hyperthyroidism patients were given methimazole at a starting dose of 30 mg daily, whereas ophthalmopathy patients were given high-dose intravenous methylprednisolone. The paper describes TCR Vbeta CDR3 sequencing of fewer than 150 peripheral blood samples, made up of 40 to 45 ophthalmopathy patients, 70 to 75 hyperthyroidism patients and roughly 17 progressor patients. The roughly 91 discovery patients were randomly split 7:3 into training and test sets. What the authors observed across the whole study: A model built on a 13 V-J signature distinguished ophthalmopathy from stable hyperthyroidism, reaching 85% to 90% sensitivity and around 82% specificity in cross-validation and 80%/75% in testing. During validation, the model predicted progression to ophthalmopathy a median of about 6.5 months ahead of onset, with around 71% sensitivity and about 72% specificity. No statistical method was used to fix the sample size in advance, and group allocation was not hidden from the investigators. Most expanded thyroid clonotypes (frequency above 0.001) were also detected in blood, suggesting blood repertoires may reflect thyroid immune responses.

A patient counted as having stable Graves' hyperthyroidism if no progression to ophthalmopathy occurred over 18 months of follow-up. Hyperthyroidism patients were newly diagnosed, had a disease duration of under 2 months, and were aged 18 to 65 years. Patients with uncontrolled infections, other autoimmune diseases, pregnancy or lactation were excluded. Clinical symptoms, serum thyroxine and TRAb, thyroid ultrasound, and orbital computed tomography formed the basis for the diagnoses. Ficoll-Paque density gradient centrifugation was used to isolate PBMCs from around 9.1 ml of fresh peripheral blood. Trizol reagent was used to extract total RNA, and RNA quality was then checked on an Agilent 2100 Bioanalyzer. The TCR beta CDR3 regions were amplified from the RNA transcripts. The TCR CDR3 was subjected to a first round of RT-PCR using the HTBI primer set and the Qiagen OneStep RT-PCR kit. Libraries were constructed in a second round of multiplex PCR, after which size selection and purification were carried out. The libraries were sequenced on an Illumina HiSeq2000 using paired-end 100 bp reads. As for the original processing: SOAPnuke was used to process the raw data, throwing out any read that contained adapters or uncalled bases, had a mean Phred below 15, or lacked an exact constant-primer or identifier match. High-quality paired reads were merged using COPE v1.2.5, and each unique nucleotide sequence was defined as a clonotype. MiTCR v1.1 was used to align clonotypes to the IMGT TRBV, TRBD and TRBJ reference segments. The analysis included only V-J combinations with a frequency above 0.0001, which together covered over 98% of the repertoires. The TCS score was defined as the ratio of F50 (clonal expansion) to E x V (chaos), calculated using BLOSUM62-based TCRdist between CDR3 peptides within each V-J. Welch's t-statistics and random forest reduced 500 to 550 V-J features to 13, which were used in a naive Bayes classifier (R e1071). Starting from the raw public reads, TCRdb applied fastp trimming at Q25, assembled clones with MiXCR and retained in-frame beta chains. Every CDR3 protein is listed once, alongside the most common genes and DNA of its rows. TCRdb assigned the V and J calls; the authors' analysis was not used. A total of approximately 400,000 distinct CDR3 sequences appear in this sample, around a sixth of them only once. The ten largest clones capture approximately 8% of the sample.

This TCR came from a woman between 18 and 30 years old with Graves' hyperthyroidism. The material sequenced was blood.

CDR3 reads: CSARDQGGGSLNEQFF. In nucleotides, the sequence is TGCAGTGCTAGAGATCAGGGCGGCGGGAGCCTTAATGAGCAGTTCTTC. This chain joins TRBV20-1 to TRBJ2-1; TRBD2 fits 7 bases in the junction. From V the trimming removes 0 bases and from J it removes 7 bases, while the gene matches leave 12 bases of the junction unaccounted for. CDR1 and CDR2, per the germline V gene (reference sequence), are DFQATT and SNEGSKA. Taken from cysteine to phenylalanine, the CDR3 has 16 residues. Only CDR3 DNA remains: 48 bases, in frame from the first base.